Included here is one T cell receptor beta chain sequence, with context. This specimen comes from a study of blood T cell repertoires in COVID-19. TCRdb keeps only in-frame clones here, not all; method: immunoSEQ multiplex PCR. The sample carries fewer than 40,000 clones, around 92% recorded once. The germline V gene has CDR1 MNHEY and CDR2 SVGAGI. Trimming cost V 2 bases and J 6 bases; bases outside gene matches: 6. CDR3 length equals 16 residues. The chain combines TRBV6-5 with TRBJ2-1; 11 bases align to TRBD1. The sequenced sample consisted of peripheral blood. The clonotype comes from a middle-aged woman with active or convalescent COVID-19. The CDR3 DNA is TGTGCCAGCAGTTACGCGGGACAGGGGGATAGCAATGAGCAGTTCTTC. This sequence encodes CASSYAGQGDSNEQFF.